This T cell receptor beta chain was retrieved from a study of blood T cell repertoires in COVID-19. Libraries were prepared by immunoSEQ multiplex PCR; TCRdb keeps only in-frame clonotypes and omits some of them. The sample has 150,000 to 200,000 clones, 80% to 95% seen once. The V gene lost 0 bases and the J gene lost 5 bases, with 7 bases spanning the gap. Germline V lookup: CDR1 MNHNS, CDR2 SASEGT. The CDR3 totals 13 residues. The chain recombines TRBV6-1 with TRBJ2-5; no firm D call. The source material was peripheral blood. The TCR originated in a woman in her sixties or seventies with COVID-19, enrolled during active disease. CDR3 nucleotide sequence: TGTGCCAGCAGTGAAGCTGGCAGGGAGACCCAGTACTTC. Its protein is CASSEAGRETQYF.